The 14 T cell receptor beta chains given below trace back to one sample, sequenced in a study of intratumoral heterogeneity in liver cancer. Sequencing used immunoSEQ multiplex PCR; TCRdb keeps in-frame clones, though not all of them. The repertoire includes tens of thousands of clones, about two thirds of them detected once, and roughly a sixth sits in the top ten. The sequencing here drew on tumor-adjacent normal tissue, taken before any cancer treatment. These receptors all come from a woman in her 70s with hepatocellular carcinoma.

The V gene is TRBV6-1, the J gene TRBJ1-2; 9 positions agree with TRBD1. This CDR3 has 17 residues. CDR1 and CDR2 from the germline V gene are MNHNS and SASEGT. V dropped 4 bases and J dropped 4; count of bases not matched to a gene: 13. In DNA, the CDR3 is TGTGCCAGCAGTGCGCCGGGACAGGGTAGTGCTATCTATGGCTACACCTTC. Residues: CASSAPGQGSAIYGYTF.

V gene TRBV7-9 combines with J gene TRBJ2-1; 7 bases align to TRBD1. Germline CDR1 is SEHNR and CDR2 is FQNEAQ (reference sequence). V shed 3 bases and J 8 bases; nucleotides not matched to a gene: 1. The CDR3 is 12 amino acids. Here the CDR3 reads CASSFDRDEQFF. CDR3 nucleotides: TGTGCCAGCAGCTTCGACAGGGATGAGCAGTTCTTC.

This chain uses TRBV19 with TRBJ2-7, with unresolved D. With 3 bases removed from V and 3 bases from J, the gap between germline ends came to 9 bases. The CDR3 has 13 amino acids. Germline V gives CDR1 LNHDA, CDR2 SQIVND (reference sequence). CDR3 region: CASSMQLFYEQYF. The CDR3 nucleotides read TGTGCCAGTAGTATGCAACTCTTCTACGAGCAGTACTTC.

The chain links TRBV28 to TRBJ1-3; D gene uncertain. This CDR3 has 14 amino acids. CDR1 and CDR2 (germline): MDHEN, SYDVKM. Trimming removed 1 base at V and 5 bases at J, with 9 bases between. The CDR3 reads CASSLSQLRNTIYF. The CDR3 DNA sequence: TGTGCCAGCAGTTTATCGCAGCTCCGAAACACCATATATTTT.

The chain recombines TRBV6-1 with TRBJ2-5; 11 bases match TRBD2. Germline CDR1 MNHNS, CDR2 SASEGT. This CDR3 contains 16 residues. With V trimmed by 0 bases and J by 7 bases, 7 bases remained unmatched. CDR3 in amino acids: CASSEAPLAGAGTQYF. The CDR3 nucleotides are TGTGCCAGCAGTGAAGCGCCACTAGCGGGAGCCGGGACCCAGTACTTC.

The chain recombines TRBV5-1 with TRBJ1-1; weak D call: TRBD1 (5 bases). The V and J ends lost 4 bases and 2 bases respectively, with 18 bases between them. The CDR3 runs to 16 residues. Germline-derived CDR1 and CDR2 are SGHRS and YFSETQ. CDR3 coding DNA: TGCGCCAGCAGCCCGGGGGTTCTTAGGGGCAACACTGAAGCTTTCTTT. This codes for CASSPGVLRGNTEAFF.

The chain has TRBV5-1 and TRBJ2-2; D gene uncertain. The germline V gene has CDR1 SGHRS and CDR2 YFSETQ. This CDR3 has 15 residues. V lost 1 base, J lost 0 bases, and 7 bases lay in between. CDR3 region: CASSLSVSNTGELFF. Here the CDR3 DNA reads TGCGCCAGCAGCTTGTCGGTCTCGAACACCGGGGAGCTGTTTTTT.

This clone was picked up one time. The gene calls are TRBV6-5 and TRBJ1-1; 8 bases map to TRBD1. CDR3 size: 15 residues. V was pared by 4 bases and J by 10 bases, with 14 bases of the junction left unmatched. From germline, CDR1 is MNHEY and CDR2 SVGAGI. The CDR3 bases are TGTGCCAGCAGTTCTACGGACAGGGTAGTTGGTGTAGCTTTCTTT. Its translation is CASSSTDRVVGVAFF.

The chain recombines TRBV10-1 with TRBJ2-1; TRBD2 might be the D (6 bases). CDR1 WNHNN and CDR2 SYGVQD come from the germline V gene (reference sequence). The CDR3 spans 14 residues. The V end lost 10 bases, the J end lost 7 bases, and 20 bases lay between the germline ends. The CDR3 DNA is TGCGCCAAACCCCTAGCGAGTTGTCGGAATGAGCAGTTCTTC. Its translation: CAKPLASCRNEQFF.

CDR3 in amino acids: CASSPPGQGISEQYF. In nucleotides, the CDR3 is TGTGCCAGCAGTCCTCCGGGACAGGGGATTTCCGAACAGTACTTC. The chain links TRBV28 to TRBJ2-7; TRBD1 matches 10 bases. The germline gives CDR1 MDHEN, CDR2 SYDVKM. CDR3 length equals 15 residues. V trimming: 5 bases; J trimming: 10 bases; junction bases outside the gene matches: 14.

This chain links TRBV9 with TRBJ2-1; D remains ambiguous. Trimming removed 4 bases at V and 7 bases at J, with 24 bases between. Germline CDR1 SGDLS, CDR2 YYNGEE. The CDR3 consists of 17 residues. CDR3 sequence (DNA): TGTGCCAGCAGCCCCCGTATGTGGCTCTCGGACGGAAATGAGCAGTTCTTC. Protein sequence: CASSPRMWLSDGNEQFF. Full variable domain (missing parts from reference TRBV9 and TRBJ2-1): DSGVTQTPKHLITATGQRVTLRCSPRSGDLSVYWYQQSLDQGLQFLIQYYNGEERAKGNILERFSAQQFPDLHSELNLSSLELGDSALYFCASSPRMWLSDGNEQFFGPGTRLTVL.

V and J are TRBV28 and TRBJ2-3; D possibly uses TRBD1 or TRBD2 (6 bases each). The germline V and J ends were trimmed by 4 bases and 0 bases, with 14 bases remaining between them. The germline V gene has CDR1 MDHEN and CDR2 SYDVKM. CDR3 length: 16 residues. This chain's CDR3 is CASSSRGRGSTDTQYF. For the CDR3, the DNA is TGTGCCAGCAGTTCCCGGGGGCGGGGCAGCACAGATACGCAGTATTTT.

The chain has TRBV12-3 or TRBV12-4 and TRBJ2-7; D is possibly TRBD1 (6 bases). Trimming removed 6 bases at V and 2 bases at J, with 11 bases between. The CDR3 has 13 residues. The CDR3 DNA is TGTGCCAGCAGAAAGACAGGAACCTACGAGCAGTACTTC. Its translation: CASRKTGTYEQYF.

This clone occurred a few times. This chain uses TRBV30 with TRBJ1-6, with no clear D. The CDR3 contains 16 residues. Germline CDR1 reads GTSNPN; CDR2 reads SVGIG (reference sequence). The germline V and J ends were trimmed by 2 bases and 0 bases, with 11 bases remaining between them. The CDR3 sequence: CAWSLSGSSYNSPLHF. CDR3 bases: TGTGCCTGGAGTCTCTCTGGGAGCTCCTATAATTCACCCCTCCACTTT. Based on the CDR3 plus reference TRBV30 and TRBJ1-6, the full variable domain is SQTIHQWPATLVQPVGSPLSLECTVEGTSNPNLYWYRQAAGRGLQLLFYSVGIGQISSEVPQNLSASRPQDRQFILSSKKLLLSDSGFYLCAWSLSGSSYNSPLHFGNGTRLTVT.